This T cell receptor beta chain stems from a study of tissue T cells after allogeneic stem cell transplantation. Trimming stripped 1 base from V and 4 bases from J, with 6 bases between. Germline V gives CDR1 NSHNY, CDR2 SYGAGN. CDR3 length: 13 amino acids. In the case of this clone: Mouse germline and gene names are used. The CDR3 extends 1 residue past the end of the read, so its final part is completed from the germline J gene.

TCRdb keeps only in-frame clones here, not all; method: immunoSEQ multiplex PCR. The sample shows several thousand clones, over 50% of them seen only once. Sample time point: mouse harvest day 7 after allogeneic transplant. Tail vein injection delivered 10^7 T-cell-depleted bone marrow cells and 10^6 splenic CD5+ T cells. Tissues came from B6→BALB/c major-mismatch GVHD mice at day 7 or 14. This chain connects TRBV13-1 to TRBJ2-1; D remains ambiguous. The source material was gut tissue. The receptor comes from a female BALB/c mouse given C57BL/6 T cells with graft-versus-host disease after an allogeneic hematopoietic cell transplant. The sequenced part of the CDR3 DNA is TGTGCCAGCAGTGATCGGCAATATGCTGAGCAGTTC. This codes for CASSDRQYAEQF. The complete CDR3 sequence is CASSDRQYAEQFF.